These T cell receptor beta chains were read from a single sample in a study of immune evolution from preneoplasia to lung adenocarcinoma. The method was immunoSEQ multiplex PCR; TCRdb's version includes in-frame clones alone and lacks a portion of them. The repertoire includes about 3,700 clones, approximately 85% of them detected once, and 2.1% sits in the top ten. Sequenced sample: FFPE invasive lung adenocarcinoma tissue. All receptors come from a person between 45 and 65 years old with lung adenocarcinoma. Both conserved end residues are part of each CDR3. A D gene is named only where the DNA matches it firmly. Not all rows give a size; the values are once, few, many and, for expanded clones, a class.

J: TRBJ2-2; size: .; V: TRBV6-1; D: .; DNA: TGTGCCAGCAGGATGACAGCGAACACCGGGGAGCTGTTTTTT; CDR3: CASRMTANTGELFF
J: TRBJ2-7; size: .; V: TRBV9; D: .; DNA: TGTGCCAGCAGCGCGGCCCCGGATAACTACGAGCAGTACTTC; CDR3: CASSAAPDNYEQYF
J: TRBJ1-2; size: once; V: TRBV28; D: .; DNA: TGTGCCAGTAGACTTGGGGGCGGTGGAAATGGCTACACCTTC; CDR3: CASRLGGGGNGYTF
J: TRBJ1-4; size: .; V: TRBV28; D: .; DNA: TGTGCCAGCAGTTTTAGGGGGAGGGATGAAAAACTGTTTTTT; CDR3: CASSFRGRDEKLFF
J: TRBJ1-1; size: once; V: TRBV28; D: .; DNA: TGTGCCAGCAGTTCCCCGGTTCTTCTGAACACTGAAGCTTTCTTT; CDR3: CASSSPVLLNTEAFF
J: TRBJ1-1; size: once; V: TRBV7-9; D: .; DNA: TGTGCCAGCAGCTTAGACCTGGGGACTGAAGCTTTCTTT; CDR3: CASSLDLGTEAFF
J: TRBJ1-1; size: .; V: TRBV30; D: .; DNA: TGTGCCTGGAGTAGGATGAACACTGAAGCTTTCTTT; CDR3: CAWSRMNTEAFF
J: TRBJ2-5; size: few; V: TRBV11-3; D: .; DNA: TGTGCCAGCAGCATGCAGGGGACAGAGACCCAGTACTTC; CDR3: CASSMQGTETQYF
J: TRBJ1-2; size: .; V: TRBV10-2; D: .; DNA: TGCGCCAGCAGTGATCTCAGCCCTGGCTACACCTTC; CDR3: CASSDLSPGYTF
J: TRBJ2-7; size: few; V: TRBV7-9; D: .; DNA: TGTGCCAGCAGCTTCCACCAAGGACTGTCCTCCTACGAGCAGTACTTC; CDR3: CASSFHQGLSSYEQYF
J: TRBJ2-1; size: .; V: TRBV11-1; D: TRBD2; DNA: TGTGCCAGCAGACTTGCATACGGGACTAGCGAGGCCAATGAGCAGTTCTTC; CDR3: CASRLAYGTSEANEQFF
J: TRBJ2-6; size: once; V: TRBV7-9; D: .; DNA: TGTGCCAGCAGCGCTACAGGAGTACCCTCTGGGGCCAACGTCCTGACTTTC; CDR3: CASSATGVPSGANVLTF
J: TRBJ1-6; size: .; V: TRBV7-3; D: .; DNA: TGTGCCAGCAGCCTCGGGACACCAAATTCACCCCTCCACTTT; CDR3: CASSLGTPNSPLHF
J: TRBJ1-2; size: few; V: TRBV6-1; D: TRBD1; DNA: TGTGCCAGCAGTGAAAGTACAGGGGGGAGGCACTATGGCTACACCTTC; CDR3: CASSESTGGRHYGYTF
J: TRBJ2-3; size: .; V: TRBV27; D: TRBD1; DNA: TGTGCCAGCAGTTTCGCAGGGGGCTCAGATACGCAGTATTTT; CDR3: CASSFAGGSDTQYF
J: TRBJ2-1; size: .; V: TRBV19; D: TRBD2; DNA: TGTGCCAGTAGTACCGGACGGGGTAGGGGACTAGCGGGAAGTTCCTACAATGAGCAGTTCTTC; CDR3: CASSTGRGRGLAGSSYNEQFF
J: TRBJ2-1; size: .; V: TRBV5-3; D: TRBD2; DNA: TGTGCCAGAAGCTTTCGCGGGGCTAGCGGGAAGGATGAGCAGTTCTTC; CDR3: CARSFRGASGKDEQFF
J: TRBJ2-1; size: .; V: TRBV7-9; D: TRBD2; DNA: TGTGCCAGCAGTTACAGCCGACTAGCCGGCGACGATGAGCAGTTCTTC; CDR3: CASSYSRLAGDDEQFF
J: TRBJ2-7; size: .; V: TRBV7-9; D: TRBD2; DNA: TGTGCCAGCAGCAAGAGGGGACTAAGTAACTACGAGCAGTACTTC; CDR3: CASSKRGLSNYEQYF
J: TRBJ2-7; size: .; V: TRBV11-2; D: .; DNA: TGTGCCAGCAGCCCCAGGATCTACGAGCAGTACTTC; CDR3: CASSPRIYEQYF
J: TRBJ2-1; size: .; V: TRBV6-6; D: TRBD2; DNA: TGTGCCAGCAGTCAGCGGGAGGGTTACAATGAGCAGTTCTTC; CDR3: CASSQREGYNEQFF
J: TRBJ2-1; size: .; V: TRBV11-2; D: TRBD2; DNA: TGTGCCAGCAGCCTTAGCGGGAGTAACAATGAGCAGTTCTTC; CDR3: CASSLSGSNNEQFF
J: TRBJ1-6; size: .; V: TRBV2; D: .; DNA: TGTGCCAGCAGCAGACTCTCCTATAATTCACCCCTCCACTTT; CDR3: CASSRLSYNSPLHF
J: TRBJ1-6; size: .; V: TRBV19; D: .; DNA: TGTGCCAGTAGGAGAGATCAGGGTGCATCCTATAATTCACCCCTCCACTTT; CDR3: CASRRDQGASYNSPLHF
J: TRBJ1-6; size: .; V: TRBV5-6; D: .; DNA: TGTGCCAGCAGCTCCGACTATAATTCACCCCTCCACTTT; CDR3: CASSSDYNSPLHF
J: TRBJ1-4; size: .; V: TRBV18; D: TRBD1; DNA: TGTGCCAGCTCACCAGAACAGGACAGGGGATTTAAATTT; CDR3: CASSPEQDRGFKF
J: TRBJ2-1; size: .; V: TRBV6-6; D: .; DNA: TGTGCCAGCAGCCTCCTACACGGGAGAGGGCAGTTCTTC; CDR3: CASSLLHGRGQFF
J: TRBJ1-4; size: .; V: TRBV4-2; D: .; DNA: TGTGCCAGCAGCCAGGCCCGACAGGCAACTAATGAAAAACTGTTTTTT; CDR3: CASSQARQATNEKLFF
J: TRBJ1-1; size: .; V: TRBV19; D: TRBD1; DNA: TGTGCCAGTAGTATATGGTCTGGGACAGGGGGGTCTGAAGCTTTCTTT; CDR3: CASSIWSGTGGSEAFF
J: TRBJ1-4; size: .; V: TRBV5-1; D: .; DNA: TGCGCCAGCAGCTCGGAACTTGCAACTAATGAAAAACTGTTTTTT; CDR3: CASSSELATNEKLFF
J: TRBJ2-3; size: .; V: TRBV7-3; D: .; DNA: TGTGCCAGCAGCCAGTCCCCCAGGGATACGCAGTATTTT; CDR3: CASSQSPRDTQYF
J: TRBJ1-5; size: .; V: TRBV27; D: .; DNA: TGTGCCAGCAGTTTAGTTAGCAATCAGCCCCAGCATTTT; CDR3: CASSLVSNQPQHF
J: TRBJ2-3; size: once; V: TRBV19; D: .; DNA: TGTGCCAGTAGTACCCTCCGCACAGATACGCAGTATTTT; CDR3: CASSTLRTDTQYF
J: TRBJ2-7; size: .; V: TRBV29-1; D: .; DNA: TGCAGCGTTCAACGGGCCGGCGGGACTGGATACGAGCAGTACTTC; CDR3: CSVQRAGGTGYEQYF
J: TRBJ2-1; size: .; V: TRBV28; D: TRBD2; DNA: TGTGCCAGCAGTTTTCTAGCGGGAACGGATGAGCAGTTCTTC; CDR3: CASSFLAGTDEQFF
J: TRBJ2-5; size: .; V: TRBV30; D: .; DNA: TGTGCCTGGAGTTGGCGGAGCCTGCAAGAGACCCAGTACTTC; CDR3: CAWSWRSLQETQYF
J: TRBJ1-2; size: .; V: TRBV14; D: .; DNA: TGTGCCAGCAGCCAAGACAGTTCCTACTATGGCTACACCTTC; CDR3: CASSQDSSYYGYTF
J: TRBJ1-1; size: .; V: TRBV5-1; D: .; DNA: TGCGCCAGCAGCTCAGAAGGGAGCACTGAAGCTTTCTTT; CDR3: CASSSEGSTEAFF
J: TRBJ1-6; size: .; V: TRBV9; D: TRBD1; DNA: TGTGCCAGCAGCGGCCCCGGGACAGGCTCTTCACCCCTCCACTTT; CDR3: CASSGPGTGSSPLHF
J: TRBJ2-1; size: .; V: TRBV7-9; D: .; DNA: TGTGCCAGCAGCTTAGGATATGCTGGGGTGGATGAGCAGTTCTTC; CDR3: CASSLGYAGVDEQFF
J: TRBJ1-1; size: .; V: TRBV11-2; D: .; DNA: TGTGCCAGCAGTTCCTTAAGGGGGGCGCAAGCTTTCTTT; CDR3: CASSSLRGAQAFF
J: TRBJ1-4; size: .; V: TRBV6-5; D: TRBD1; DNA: TGTGCCAGCAGATCAGGGGGCGGAGATGAAAAACTGTTTTTT; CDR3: CASRSGGGDEKLFF
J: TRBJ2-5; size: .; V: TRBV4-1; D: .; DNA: TGCGCCAGCAGCCAAGTGGTGACGGGGAGTCAGGAGACCCAGTACTTC; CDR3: CASSQVVTGSQETQYF
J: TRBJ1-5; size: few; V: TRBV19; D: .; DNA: TGTGCCAGTAGTATGCCTTTGGGCCAATTTGACAATCAGCCCCAGCATTTT; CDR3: CASSMPLGQFDNQPQHF
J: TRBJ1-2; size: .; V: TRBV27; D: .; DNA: TGTGCCAGCAGTTTCTCCCGACAAAATGGCTACACCTTC; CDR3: CASSFSRQNGYTF
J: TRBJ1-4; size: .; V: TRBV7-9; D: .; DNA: TGTGCCAGCAGCCCCCATGGGGGAGCAACTAATGAAAAACTGTTTTTT; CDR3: CASSPHGGATNEKLFF
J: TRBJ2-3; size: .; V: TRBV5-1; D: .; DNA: TGCGCCAGTAACCGATTAGGGGCAGATACGCAGTATTTT; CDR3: CASNRLGADTQYF
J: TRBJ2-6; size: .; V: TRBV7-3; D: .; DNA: TGTGCCAGCAGCGGGGTGGGGCTCTCTGGGGCCAACGTCCTGACTTTC; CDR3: CASSGVGLSGANVLTF
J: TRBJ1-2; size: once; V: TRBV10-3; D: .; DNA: TGTGCCTCGTCTCGAGGGCGTGAGGATGGCTACACCTTC; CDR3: CASSRGREDGYTF
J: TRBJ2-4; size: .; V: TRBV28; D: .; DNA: TGTGCCAGCAGTACCTCCGGGTGGGGTACGGCCAAAAACATTCAGTACTTC; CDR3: CASSTSGWGTAKNIQYF